Following are 26 T cell receptor beta chains from one sample sequenced in a study of cytomegalovirus exposure and HLA in healthy donors. Primers: 60 Vbeta forward and 13 Jbeta reverse. Here immunoSEQ multiplex PCR was the method, and the copy in TCRdb shows in-frame clones only, minus some. Of about 130,000 clones listed, roughly 76% were seen once; the top ten hold roughly 13%. Sequencing used PBMCs. The receptor source for this set is a woman aged 55-75 years in good health and CMV-seropositive.

The gene calls are TRBV30 and TRBJ2-1; possibly TRBD2 for D (5 bases). The CDR3 totals 14 residues. Trimming cost V 2 bases and J 6 bases, with 14 bases left between them. The germline V gene encodes CDR1 GTSNPN and CDR2 SVGIG (reference sequence). The CDR3 DNA reads TGTGCCTGGAGTAGGGAGCCACGAAGCAATGAGCAGTTCTTC. Its translation: CAWSREPRSNEQFF.

J is TRBJ2-7 and V is TRBV5-1; TRBD1 matches 8 bases. The germline CDR1 and CDR2 sequences are SGHRS and YFSETQ. The CDR3 extends over 16 amino acids. V lost 0 bases to trimming and J lost 2 bases; unmatched junction nucleotides: 7. The CDR3 here is CASSLGPGTGPYEQYF. In nucleotides, the CDR3 is TGCGCCAGCAGCTTGGGGCCCGGGACAGGTCCCTACGAGCAGTACTTC.

This chain joins TRBV18 and TRBJ2-7; D perhaps matches TRBD1 (6 bases). There are 15 residues in the CDR3. CDR1 and CDR2 from the germline V gene are KGHSH and LQKENI. V lost 3 bases and J lost 7, with 19 bases in between. The chain's CDR3 is CASSPAGPGDGEQYF. The CDR3 bases are TGTGCCAGCTCACCCGCCGGGCCAGGGGATGGGGAGCAGTACTTC.

This chain connects TRBV5-6 to TRBJ2-3; TRBD1 is a possible D gene (5 bases). Germline values: CDR1 SGHDT, CDR2 YYEEEE. CDR3 length equals 17 residues. V dropped 4 bases and J dropped 3 bases, with 21 bases sitting between them. CDR3 nucleotides: TGTGCCAGCAGCGACGCCAACAGGCTCTCGAATACAGATACGCAGTATTTT. It encodes CASSDANRLSNTDTQYF. The full variable domain, in which reference TRBV5-6 and TRBJ2-3 provide the parts outside the CDR3, is DAGVTQSPTHLIKTRGQQVTLRCSPKSGHDTVSWYQQALGQGPQFIFQYYEEEERQRGNFPDRFSGHQFPNYSSELNVNALLLGDSALYLCASSDANRLSNTDTQYFGPGTRLTVL.

The chain carries TRBV2 and TRBJ2-1; no reliable D call. Per the germline V gene, CDR1 is SNHLY and CDR2 is FYNNEI. The CDR3 loop spans 11 amino acids. Deletions cut 5 bases from V and 8 bases from J, with 7 bases between. CDR3 sequence: CASSQRDEQFF. CDR3 DNA sequence: TGTGCCAGCAGTCAACGCGATGAGCAGTTCTTC.

The V and J genes are TRBV4-1 and TRBJ2-1; D might be TRBD2 (6 bases). Per germline, CDR1 MGHRA and CDR2 YSYEKL. The CDR3 extends over 16 amino acids. The ends were cut back, 0 bases at V and 8 bases at J, with 17 bases in the middle. The CDR3 bases are TGCGCCAGCAGCCAAGATGTAAGTCGGAGGGGCGATGAGCAGTTCTTC. Translation: CASSQDVSRRGDEQFF.

The V gene is TRBV5-6, the J gene TRBJ2-7, with D maybe TRBD1 (6 bases). This CDR3 has 16 residues. The V gene's germline CDR1 is SGHDT and CDR2 YYEEEE. Trimming pared 4 bases from V and 3 bases from J, leaving 20 bases between. The DNA for the CDR3 is TGTGCCAGCAGCCCGCCCAAGGGGGAAGGGGTCTACGAGCAGTACTTC. It codes for CASSPPKGEGVYEQYF.

The chain links TRBV5-8 to TRBJ1-1; 7 nucleotides match TRBD1. Germline V CDR1 and CDR2: SGHTS, YDEGEE. CDR3 length: 15 amino acids. J gave up 1 base and V 1 base, and 4 bases lay outside the gene matches. CDR3: CASSLSGTANTEAFF. Written as DNA, the CDR3 is TGTGCCAGCAGCTTGTCAGGGACAGCGAACACTGAAGCTTTCTTT.

V usage is TRBV25-1 and J usage is TRBJ1-2; 9 positions agree with TRBD1. The CDR3 loop spans 16 amino acids. Germline CDR1 is MGHDK and CDR2 is SYGVNS. V gave up 1 base and J gave up 3 bases; unmatched junction bases: 6. The CDR3 DNA follows: TGTGCCAGCAGTGAATCCGGACAGGGGAATTACTATGGCTACACCTTC. Protein sequence: CASSESGQGNYYGYTF.

V is TRBV7-9 and J is TRBJ1-3; 7 bases line up with TRBD1. Trimming cost V 6 bases and J 2 bases; bases outside gene matches: 7. This CDR3 region has 15 residues. CDR1 SEHNR and CDR2 FQNEAQ come from the germline V gene (reference sequence). CDR3 in amino acids: CASRNTGTAGNTIYF. CDR3 DNA: TGTGCCAGCAGGAATACCGGGACAGCTGGAAACACCATATATTTT. Using reference TRBV7-9 and TRBJ1-3 for the parts outside the CDR3, the full variable domain is DTGVSQNPRHKITKRGQNVTFRCDPISEHNRLYWYRQTLGQGPEFLTYFQNEAQLEKSRLLSDRFSAERPKGSFSTLEIQRTEQGDSAMYLCASRNTGTAGNTIYFGEGSWLTVV.

The chain has TRBV18 and TRBJ2-1; 9 nucleotides align to TRBD2. The germline CDR1 and CDR2 sequences are KGHSH and LQKENI. With 4 bases clipped from V and 10 bases from J, the junction kept 5 bases outside the gene matches. The CDR3 runs 13 residues. The CDR3 DNA is TGTGCCAGCTCACTCTTAGCGGGGGAGGAGCAGTTCTTC. This encodes CASSLLAGEEQFF. The full variable domain, in which reference TRBV18 and TRBJ2-1 provide the parts outside the CDR3, is NAGVMQNPRHLVRRRGQEARLRCSPMKGHSHVYWYRQLPEEGLKFMVYLQKENIIDESGMPKERFSAEFPKEGPSILRIQQVVRGDSAAYFCASSLLAGEEQFFGPGTRLTVL.

Note on this clone: The sample has other DNA sequences that encode this CDR3 too. The chain recombines TRBV9 with TRBJ2-2; the match to TRBD1 covers 7 bases. In germline, CDR1 is SGDLS, CDR2 YYNGEE. The length of the CDR3 is 18 residues. The trim removed 2 bases at V and 4 bases at J, leaving 14 bases unmatched. CDR3 amino acids: CASSVGPPGQLSTGELFF. The CDR3 DNA follows: TGTGCCAGCAGCGTCGGTCCCCCGGGACAGTTGAGCACCGGGGAGCTGTTTTTT.

Concerning this clone itself: This sample includes further DNA sequences coding for the same CDR3. The genes are TRBV4-2 and TRBJ1-3; the match to TRBD1 covers 8 bases. The ends lost 0 bases at V and 2 bases at J; junction bases unmatched: 0. The CDR3 spans 15 residues. Germline values: CDR1 LGHNA, CDR2 YNFKEQ. In DNA, the CDR3 is TGTGCCAGCAGCCAAGAGACAGGGGCTGGAAACACCATATATTTT. Its protein product is CASSQETGAGNTIYF.

This chain joins TRBV4-2 and TRBJ2-1; D is possibly TRBD2 (6 bases). The ends were cut back, 2 bases at V and 4 bases at J, with 12 bases in the middle. This CDR3 is built from 15 residues. In germline, CDR1 is LGHNA, CDR2 YNFKEQ. The CDR3 nucleotides read TGTGCCAGCAGCCAAAGTGGGGGGATATACAATGAGCAGTTCTTC. This codes for CASSQSGGIYNEQFF.

The genes are TRBV5-1 and TRBJ1-1, with a tentative D call TRBD1 (5 bases). The V end lost 2 bases, the J end lost 8 bases, and 19 bases lay between the germline ends. The CDR3 contains 15 residues. Germline CDR1 and CDR2: SGHRS and YFSETQ. The CDR3 nucleotides read TGCGCCAGCAGCTTAAACTCAGATTTTAAGGGGGAAGCTTTCTTT. Translation gives CASSLNSDFKGEAFF.

The V gene is TRBV10-3, the J gene TRBJ2-5, with 10 bases lining up with TRBD2. From germline, CDR1 is ENHRY and CDR2 SYGVKD. V lost 6 bases, J lost 2 bases, and 3 bases stayed unmatched. This CDR3 region has 14 residues. CDR3 coding DNA: TGTGCCATCAGACCTAGCGGGGGACAAGAGACCCAGTACTTC. This translates into CAIRPSGGQETQYF.

The V gene is TRBV4-2, the J gene TRBJ2-2, with a weak D call TRBD1 (6 bases). Per the germline V gene, CDR1 is LGHNA and CDR2 is YNFKEQ. The CDR3 spans 17 residues. The germline V and J ends were trimmed by 1 base and 5 bases, with 17 bases remaining between them. Here the CDR3 reads CASSQVGGAGATGELFF. The CDR3 DNA follows: TGTGCCAGCAGCCAAGTAGGTGGGGCAGGGGCAACCGGGGAGCTGTTTTTT.

This chain links TRBV7-2 with TRBJ2-5; 12 bases agree with TRBD2. Germline CDR1 and CDR2: SGHTA and FQGNSA. The CDR3 contains 15 residues. The V segment lost 7 bases and the J segment 2 bases; nucleotides outside the gene matches: 5. The CDR3 loop is CASILLAGGQETQYF. The CDR3 nucleotides are TGTGCCAGCATCCTTCTAGCGGGGGGGCAAGAGACCCAGTACTTC.

CDR3 loop: CASRPGANVLTF. In DNA form, the CDR3 reads TGTGCCTCTCGTCCGGGGGCCAACGTCCTGACTTTC. J is TRBJ2-6 and V is TRBV19; D unclear. V was pared by 11 bases and J by 4 bases, with 9 bases between. The CDR3 runs 12 residues. Germline-derived CDR1 and CDR2 are LNHDA and SQIVND (reference sequence).

The chain combines TRBV30 with TRBJ2-5, with 10 bases that match TRBD2. CDR3 length equals 12 residues. Germline lookup yields CDR1 GTSNPN and CDR2 SVGIG (reference sequence). V dropped 8 bases and J dropped 5; count of bases not matched to a gene: 5. The CDR3 DNA sequence: TGTGCCGCAAGCGGGGGGGCGGAGACCCAGTACTTC. This translates into CAASGGAETQYF.

The chain uses TRBV18 and TRBJ1-1; D is uncertain. The germline V gene encodes CDR1 KGHSH and CDR2 LQKENI. V dropped 4 bases and J dropped 1 base, with 10 bases sitting between them. The CDR3 runs 14 residues. CDR3 region: CASSQNRQNTEAFF. The CDR3 DNA reads TGTGCCAGCTCACAAAATCGACAGAACACTGAAGCTTTCTTT.

V and J are TRBV19 and TRBJ2-5, with 8 bases identical to TRBD2. V gave up 2 bases and J gave up 1 base; unmatched junction bases: 6. Germline V gene lookup returns CDR1 LNHDA and CDR2 SQIVND (reference sequence). This CDR3 has 16 residues. CDR3 region: CASSITAGGAQETQYF. DNA for the CDR3: TGTGCCAGTAGTATAACGGCGGGAGGCGCCCAAGAGACCCAGTACTTC.

The V call is TRBV20-1, the J call TRBJ1-1; no clear D. Germline assignment: CDR1 DFQATT and CDR2 SNEGSKA (reference sequence). V was trimmed by 2 bases and J by 4 bases, leaving 2 bases between them. CDR3 length equals 10 residues. The CDR3 sequence is CSARRTEAFF. Here the CDR3 DNA reads TGCAGTGCTAGACGCACTGAAGCTTTCTTT.

The chain employs TRBV5-8 and TRBJ2-2, with D possibly being TRBD1 (5 bases). Trimming removed 0 bases from V and 0 bases from J, with 6 bases in between. Germline lookup yields CDR1 SGHTS and CDR2 YDEGEE. The CDR3 covers 15 residues. CDR3 nucleotides: TGTGCCAGCAGCTTGGGGACATCGAACACCGGGGAGCTGTTTTTT. Amino acids: CASSLGTSNTGELFF.

J is TRBJ1-4 and V is TRBV7-9, with TRBD1 matching 9 bases. This CDR3 has 16 amino acids. With V trimmed by 5 bases and J by 4 bases, 8 bases remained unmatched. Germline V gene sequence: CDR1 SEHNR, CDR2 FQNEAQ (reference sequence). For the CDR3, the DNA is TGTGCCAGCAGCCGTGGGACAGGGCGATTTAATGAAAAACTGTTTTTT. Amino acids: CASSRGTGRFNEKLFF.

The V gene is TRBV7-9, the J gene TRBJ2-7; 11 positions match TRBD1. Germline V gene data show CDR1 as SEHNR and CDR2 as FQNEAQ (reference sequence). With 6 bases clipped from V and 3 bases from J, the junction kept 4 bases outside the gene matches. There are 14 residues in the CDR3. CDR3 sequence reads: CASSSGTGGYEQYF. CDR3 DNA sequence: TGTGCCAGCAGTTCAGGGACAGGGGGCTACGAGCAGTACTTC.